The 22 T cell receptor beta chains below come from one sample, sequenced in a study of T cells after yellow fever vaccination. TCRdb processed the 5' RACE reads anew with MiXCR; each CDR3 protein has one entry. Among approximately 120,000 distinct CDR3 sequences listed, around 15% were seen once. The specimen was CD8+ T cells sorted from PBMCs, collected 5 days after the yellow fever booster vaccination. The receptors shown here come from a young man who received the YFV17D yellow fever vaccine.

This clonotype was counted only a few times. The chain employs TRBV27 and TRBJ2-7; D unclear. Deletions cut 6 bases from V and 5 bases from J, with 11 bases between. The CDR3 covers 12 residues. Per germline, CDR1 MNHEY and CDR2 SMNVEV (reference sequence). CDR3 nucleotide sequence: TGTGCCAGCAGGGCAGGTCCTGACGAGCAGTACGTC. Protein: CASRAGPDEQYV.

The chain employs TRBV23-1 and TRBJ2-1; D gene ambiguous. TRBV23-1 is designated an ORF whose function remains uncertain. CDR3 length: 10 residues. DNA of the CDR3: TGCGAGGTACGATTGGATGAGCAGTTCTTC. Amino acid sequence: CEVRLDEQFF.

The V gene is TRBV7-8, the J gene TRBJ2-1; D may be TRBD1 or TRBD2 (7 bases each). Germline lookup yields CDR1 SGHVS and CDR2 FQNEAQ. V was shortened by 8 bases and J by 6 bases, with 17 bases between the two germline ends. The CDR3 covers 14 residues. CDR3 region: CASRLPGGVNEQFF. Here the CDR3 DNA reads TGTGCCAGCCGCCTGCCAGGGGGGGTCAATGAGCAGTTCTTC.

This chain connects TRBV12-3 or TRBV12-4 to TRBJ2-5; D might be TRBD2 (7 bases). The CDR3 runs 14 residues. V gave up 6 bases and J gave up 1 base, with 12 bases separating them. The CDR3 DNA reads as TGTGCCAGCAGCCCCGGGGGGCCCCAAGAGACCCAGTACTTC. Its protein product is CASSPGGPQETQYF.

This chain connects TRBV7-3 to TRBJ2-3; D is unclear. Germline assignment: CDR1 SGHTA and CDR2 FQGTGA. V shed 1 base and J shed 4 bases, with 6 bases lying between them. This CDR3 contains 13 residues. The CDR3 sequence is CASSLMGSDTQYF. The DNA of the CDR3 is TGTGCCAGCAGCTTAATGGGGTCAGATACGCAGTATTTT.

The chain employs TRBV10-3 and TRBJ2-7, with a weak D call TRBD1 (6 bases). V was pared by 6 bases and J by 5 bases, with 17 bases between. The germline gives CDR1 ENHRY, CDR2 SYGVKD. CDR3 size: 14 residues. The CDR3 is CAIRRQDPAHEQYF. The CDR3 region has the DNA TGTGCCATCAGGAGACAGGATCCTGCCCACGAGCAGTACTTC.

In this sample, this clonotype turned up a few times. The chain recombines TRBV7-3 with TRBJ2-1; 9 nucleotides match TRBD2. CDR1 SGHTA and CDR2 FQGTGA come from the germline V gene. Trimming removed 4 bases from V and 9 bases from J; junction bases left unmatched: 10. The CDR3 totals 15 residues. The CDR3 nucleotides are TGTGCCAGCAGCTCCGCGGGGGGGCCTTCGAGTGAGCAGTTCTTC. The encoded protein is CASSSAGGPSSEQFF.

In this sample, this clonotype turned up a few times. The chain couples TRBV12-3 or TRBV12-4 to TRBJ2-2, with D perhaps matching TRBD1 (7 bases). The CDR3 contains 15 residues. V was clipped by 6 bases and J by 0 bases, with 11 bases between them. CDR3 loop: CASREGQTNTGELFF. The CDR3 region has the DNA TGTGCCAGCAGGGAGGGACAGACGAACACCGGGGAGCTGTTTTTT.

This chain connects TRBV7-9 to TRBJ2-7, with TRBD1 identical over 7 bases. V shed 5 bases and J 4 bases; nucleotides not matched to a gene: 5. The length of the CDR3 is 13 residues. The V gene's germline CDR1 is SEHNR and CDR2 FQNEAQ (reference sequence). The CDR3 DNA is TGTGCCAGCAGCCCGTGGGACAGATACGAGCAGTACTTC. Translation: CASSPWDRYEQYF.

The chain is built from TRBV11-2 and TRBJ2-1; D unresolved. The germline V and J ends were trimmed by 5 bases and 7 bases, with 9 bases remaining between them. The CDR3 totals 12 residues. Germline CDR1 and CDR2: SGHAT and FQNNGV. CDR3 loop: CASSPLNNEQFF. For the CDR3, the DNA is TGTGCCAGCAGCCCCTTAAATAATGAGCAGTTCTTC. The variable domain in full, with the rest retrieved from reference TRBV11-2 and TRBJ2-1, is EAGVAQSPRYKIIEKRQSVAFWCNPISGHATLYWYQQILGQGPKLLIQFQNNGVVDDSQLPKDRFSAERLKGVDSTLKIQPAKLEDSAVYLCASSPLNNEQFFGPGTRLTVL.

The rearrangement links TRBV6-5 to TRBJ2-7; D is tentatively TRBD1 or TRBD2 (5 bases each). The CDR3 has 14 residues. V was cut by 2 bases and J by 2 bases, with 10 bases left in between. The germline CDR1 and CDR2 sequences are MNHEY and SVGAGI. The CDR3 DNA sequence: TGTGCCAGCAGTTACAGGGACGGTCCCTACGAGCAGTACTTC. Translation gives CASSYRDGPYEQYF.

Only a few counts were recorded for this clonotype. This rearrangement joins TRBV20-1 to TRBJ2-5, with TRBD1 matching 9 bases. The V segment lost 5 bases and the J segment 5 bases; nucleotides outside the gene matches: 3. The CDR3 is 12 amino acids. The V gene's germline CDR1 is DFQATT and CDR2 SNEGSKA (reference sequence). For the CDR3, the DNA is TGCAGTGCTGGGACAGGGTGGGAGACCCAGTACTTC. Protein product: CSAGTGWETQYF.

This clonotype has more than one count but fewer than ten. The rearrangement joins TRBV29-1 to TRBJ2-7; no clear D. CDR3 length equals 15 residues. CDR1 is SQVTM, CDR2 ANQGSEA, per germline. With 2 bases removed from V and 6 bases from J, the gap between germline ends came to 20 bases. CDR3 loop: CSVESAVGSFGEQYF. CDR3 DNA sequence: TGCAGCGTTGAAAGCGCAGTCGGAAGCTTTGGCGAGCAGTACTTC.

This clonotype was recorded a few times. The V call is TRBV6-5, the J call TRBJ2-3; 10 bases are shared with TRBD2. Trimming removed 5 bases from V and 5 bases from J; junction bases left unmatched: 7. The germline gives CDR1 MNHEY, CDR2 SVGAGI. CDR3 length equals 15 residues. DNA for the CDR3: TGTGCCAGCAGTCAAGCGGGGGGGCCCGGAGATACGCAGTATTTT. Its translation: CASSQAGGPGDTQYF.

The gene calls are TRBV7-9 and TRBJ1-4; the D is unclear. The CDR3 is 15 amino acids. Germline CDR1 is SEHNR and CDR2 is FQNEAQ (reference sequence). V lost 2 bases, J lost 8 bases, and 15 bases lay in between. The CDR3 spells CASSLSDPVVEKLFF. CDR3 in DNA: TGTGCCAGCAGCTTATCCGACCCCGTCGTCGAAAAACTGTTTTTT.

The chain combines TRBV10-3 with TRBJ1-2, with no clear D. V was pared by 0 bases and J by 5 bases, with 16 bases between. Per germline, CDR1 ENHRY and CDR2 SYGVKD. The CDR3 extends over 16 amino acids. The CDR3: CAISESIASLIYGYTF. For the CDR3, the DNA is TGTGCCATCAGTGAGTCGATAGCGTCCTTGATATATGGCTACACCTTC.

This clonotype came up a few times. The genes are TRBV7-6 and TRBJ2-7; tentatively, D is TRBD1 (5 bases). The CDR3 sequence is 15 residues long. In germline, CDR1 is SGHVS, CDR2 FNYEAQ. Trimming removed 6 bases from V and 5 bases from J, with 20 bases in between. CDR3 nucleotide sequence: TGTGCCAGCAGTCGACGGACAACAGGTTTCAACGAGCAGTACTTC. It specifies CASSRRTTGFNEQYF.

This clonotype has only a few counts. The chain uses TRBV29-1 and TRBJ2-3; maybe TRBD1 (6 bases). The CDR3 length is 19 residues. Germline V gene sequence: CDR1 SQVTM, CDR2 ANQGSEA. V lost 8 bases and J lost 1, with 31 bases in between. The CDR3 DNA sequence: TGCAGCTCCCAAATTGCCCCCCAGGGGTCGGTTGATGGCACAGATACGCAGTATTTT. This codes for CSSQIAPQGSVDGTDTQYF.

V and J are TRBV28 and TRBJ2-7, with a weak D call TRBD1 (6 bases). V was trimmed by 6 bases and J by 2 bases, leaving 14 bases between them. This CDR3 contains 14 residues. Germline V gene sequence: CDR1 MDHEN, CDR2 SYDVKM. As DNA, the CDR3 is TGTGCCAGCAGCCCCACAGGGACCGCCTACGAGCAGTACGTC. This sequence encodes CASSPTGTAYEQYV.

This clonotype occurred many times. This clone may be a read error of a much larger clone one base away. The chain carries TRBV4-1 and TRBJ1-1; D unresolved. There are 13 residues in the CDR3. Germline V gives CDR1 MGHRA, CDR2 YSYEKL. V was pared by 0 bases and J by 1 base, with 3 bases between. CDR3 sequence: CASSQDGNTEAFF. CDR3 DNA sequence: TGCGCCAGCAGCCAAGACGGGAACACTGAAGCTTTCTTT.

The chain's CDR3 is CASGTGRDRSPYEQYF. The CDR3 DNA reads TGTGCCAGCGGAACGGGCCGGGACAGGAGTCCCTACGAGCAGTACTTC. The chain combines TRBV6-2 or TRBV6-3 with TRBJ2-7; 8 nucleotides align to TRBD1. The ends lost 8 bases at V and 2 bases at J; junction bases unmatched: 14. The CDR3 extends over 16 amino acids. In germline, CDR1 is MNHEY, CDR2 SVGEGT.

This clonotype has a count of ten or more. The chain couples TRBV5-4 to TRBJ2-7, with D tentatively TRBD1 (7 bases). The V end was cut by 2 bases, the J end by 4 bases, with 13 bases between. This CDR3 is built from 14 residues. Per germline, CDR1 SGHNT and CDR2 YYREEE (reference sequence). The CDR3 loop is CASSFGRGRYEQYF. The CDR3 coding sequence is TGTGCCAGCAGCTTTGGCAGGGGGAGGTACGAGCAGTACTTC.